These 2 T cell receptor beta chains share one sample of origin, sequenced in a study of molecular identifiers for immune sequencing clone quantification. TCRdb ran MiXCR on the PCR reads and lists one entry per CDR3 protein. The sample holds 250,000 to 400,000 distinct CDR3 sequences, about a fifth seen once. Sequenced sample: naive CD8+ T cells from blood, with Jurkat cell RNA spiked in. Subset here: FACS-sorted CD8+CD4-CCR7+CD45RA+ naive T cells. Every receptor here comes from a human donor in good health. Some libraries in this study had Jurkat cell RNA spiked in.

On this clonotype itself: Just one base apart from a much larger clone, this may be a read error. The chain has TRBV7-9 and TRBJ1-4; no definite D call. The V gene's germline CDR1 is SEHNR and CDR2 FQNEAQ (reference sequence). The CDR3 sequence is 12 residues long. DNA of the CDR3: TGTGCCAGCAGCAGAGTGGGAGAAAAACTGGTTTTT. Protein: CASSRVGEKLVF.

Of note for this clonotype: Being one base from a much bigger clone, this may be a read error. The CDR3 loop is CARSAGKAEAFF. CDR3 nucleotide sequence: TGTGCCCGTTCGGCGGGTAAGGCTGAAGCTTTCTTT. J is TRBJ1-1 and V is TRBV14; D unclear. Germline assignment: CDR1 SGHDN and CDR2 FVKESK. V was shortened by 11 bases and J by 6 bases, with 16 bases between the two germline ends. CDR3 length: 12 amino acids.